This TCR beta chain was recorded in a study of CD8 T cells in Susac syndrome. Blood CD8+ and CD4+ T cells underwent high-throughput TCR beta sequencing. Matching for age and sex applied to the controls, who were healthy donors. Negative isolation yielded CD4+ and CD8+ T cells, and FACS enriched TEMRA cells. V was clipped by 4 bases and J by 7 bases; unmatched bases: 11. CDR1 is KGHDR and CDR2 is SFDVKD in the germline V gene. This CDR3 spans 16 amino acids. A quantity of about 0.45 to 1 ug RNA underwent reverse transcription using random hexamers. With immunoSEQ multiplex PCR, TCR beta CDR3 was amplified across 54 Vbeta and 13 Jbeta. TCRdb passed the immunoSEQ multiplex PCR reads through MiXCR, listing each CDR3 protein once. The sample has 150,000 to 200,000 distinct CDR3 sequences; around 95% are singletons.

The sequence came from a human donor in good health. The J gene is TRBJ2-1, the V gene TRBV24-1; 8 positions agree with TRBD2. Sequencing input: CD4+ T cells from PBMCs. CDR3 protein: CATSETRTSSQNEQFF. In nucleotides, the CDR3 is TGTGCCACCAGTGAAACTCGGACTAGCTCGCAAAATGAGCAGTTCTTC.